These 24 T cell receptor beta chains were sequenced from one sample in a study of shared clonotypes between healthy human individuals. Assay used: immunoSEQ multiplex PCR; TCRdb lists only in-frame clones, some missing. The data hold over 400,000 clones, with about 85% observed a single time. Sequenced: PBMCs. The receptors here all came from a woman in her thirties or forties in good health. Some clones in this sample may be carry-over from other donors' samples.

The rearrangement joins TRBV9 to TRBJ2-5, with a weak D call TRBD2 (6 bases). CDR3 length: 13 residues. Trimming pared 0 bases from V and 6 bases from J, leaving 9 bases between. Germline V gene data show CDR1 as SGDLS and CDR2 as YYNGEE. In DNA, the CDR3 is TGTGCCAGCAGCGTAGCTGGGGGGAAGACCCAGTACTTC. It is translated as CASSVAGGKTQYF.

This clone was observed many times. V gene TRBV14 combines with J gene TRBJ2-2, with 10 bases lining up with TRBD2. The trim removed 1 base at V and 9 bases at J, leaving 11 bases unmatched. The CDR3 has 17 amino acids. The germline V gene has CDR1 SGHDN and CDR2 FVKESK. The chain's CDR3 is CASSQALAGVLRRELFF. CDR3 DNA: TGTGCCAGCAGCCAAGCCCTAGCGGGAGTTCTTAGGAGGGAGCTGTTTTTT. Filled out from reference TRBV14 and TRBJ2-2, the complete variable domain reads EAGVTQFPSHSVIEKGQTVTLRCDPISGHDNLYWYRRVMGKEIKFLLHFVKESKQDESGMPNNRFLAERTGGTYSTLKVQPAELEDSGVYFCASSQALAGVLRRELFFGEGSRLTVL.

This clone was found once. The chain is built from TRBV5-1 and TRBJ1-2, with D tentatively TRBD1 (5 bases). CDR1 is SGHRS and CDR2 is YFSETQ in the germline V gene. The CDR3 totals 16 residues. Trimming removed 1 base from V and 1 base from J, with 14 bases in between. The CDR3 region is CASSLSGGRYNYGYTF. The DNA for the CDR3 is TGCGCCAGCAGCTTGAGCGGGGGACGGTATAACTATGGCTACACCTTC.

This clone was recorded only once. The chain couples TRBV5-6 to TRBJ1-2; 7 positions match TRBD1. V shed 4 bases and J 11 bases; nucleotides not matched to a gene: 11. The CDR3 extends over 13 amino acids. Per germline, CDR1 SGHDT and CDR2 YYEEEE. The CDR3 DNA sequence: TGTGCCAGCAGCCCAAAGGGGGCAGCAGTTTACACCTTC. Translation gives CASSPKGAAVYTF. Supplemented by reference TRBV5-6 and TRBJ1-2, the full variable domain reads DAGVTQSPTHLIKTRGQQVTLRCSPKSGHDTVSWYQQALGQGPQFIFQYYEEEERQRGNFPDRFSGHQFPNYSSELNVNALLLGDSALYLCASSPKGAAVYTFGSGTRLTVV.

This clone has only one observation. The chain recombines TRBV5-4 with TRBJ1-4; D possibly corresponds to TRBD1 (5 bases). Germline V gene data show CDR1 as SGHNT and CDR2 as YYREEE (reference sequence). The CDR3 runs to 15 residues. Trimming took 4 bases from V and 7 from J, leaving 17 bases between them. The CDR3, as DNA: TGTGCCAGCAGCCTAGACCAGGGTCAAGGTGAAAAACTGTTTTTT. Its protein product is CASSLDQGQGEKLFF. The whole variable domain, filled in from reference TRBV5-4 and TRBJ1-4, reads ETGVTQSPTHLIKTRGQQVTLRCSSQSGHNTVSWYQQALGQGPQFIFQYYREEENGRGNFPPRFSGLQFPNYSSELNVNALELDDSALYLCASSLDQGQGEKLFFGSGTQLSVL.

This clone was seen a handful of times. The chain joins TRBV29-1 to TRBJ2-1; D gene uncertain. V was trimmed by 4 bases and J by 4 bases, leaving 2 bases between them. The CDR3 is made up of 10 amino acids. Germline values: CDR1 SQVTM, CDR2 ANQGSEA. In nucleotides, the CDR3 is TGCAGCGTTGTGTACAATGAGCAGTTCTTC. Translation gives CSVVYNEQFF.

CDR3 nucleotides: TGTGCCAGCAGTAAGAGCAGGACTTTGAACACTGAAGCTTTCTTT. Translating gives CASSKSRTLNTEAFF. The chain carries TRBV6-5 and TRBJ1-1; unclear D gene. With 5 bases removed from V and 0 bases from J, the gap between germline ends came to 13 bases. The CDR3 covers 15 residues. The germline CDR1 and CDR2 sequences are MNHEY and SVGAGI.

This chain links TRBV28 with TRBJ1-2, with D possibly matching TRBD1 (5 bases). V lost 2 bases, J lost 5 bases, and 9 bases lay in between. CDR1 MDHEN and CDR2 SYDVKM come from the germline V gene. This CDR3 is 13 amino acids long. This CDR3 is CASSLLGPYGYTF. In DNA, the CDR3 is TGTGCCAGCAGTTTACTGGGGCCATATGGCTACACCTTC.

This chain uses TRBV28 with TRBJ1-5; tentatively, D is TRBD1 (5 bases). V was cut by 4 bases and J by 7 bases, with 20 bases left in between. This CDR3 has 16 residues. CDR1 MDHEN and CDR2 SYDVKM come from the germline V gene. The CDR3 DNA sequence: TGTGCCAGCAGTTCCCGATTTGCGGGGACGGGGCAGCCCCAGCATTTT. It yields the protein CASSSRFAGTGQPQHF.

The chain employs TRBV5-4 and TRBJ1-1, with D possibly TRBD1 on 6 matching bases. The CDR3 spans 16 residues. Germline V gene lookup returns CDR1 SGHNT and CDR2 YYREEE (reference sequence). Trimming stripped 4 bases from V and 0 bases from J, with 16 bases between. The chain's CDR3 is CASSPQGRDVNTEAFF. CDR3 DNA sequence: TGTGCCAGCAGCCCTCAGGGGCGGGACGTGAACACTGAAGCTTTCTTT.

As for this clone: This likely stems from a read error, as it lies one base from a far larger clone. The same CDR3 is also encoded by other DNA sequences in this sample. The gene calls are TRBV30 and TRBJ2-2; TRBD1 is a possible D gene (5 bases). The CDR3 spans 13 residues. Germline-derived CDR1 and CDR2 are GTSNPN and SVGIG (reference sequence). In DNA, the CDR3 is TGTGCATGGAGTATCAGGGAAGTGGGGGAGCTGTTTTTT. Translated: CAWSIREVGELFF.

The J gene is TRBJ1-2, the V gene TRBV7-2; no clear D. This CDR3 has 15 residues. V lost 5 bases and J lost 7, with 20 bases in between. Per germline, CDR1 SGHTA and CDR2 FQGNSA. This CDR3 reads CASSPQTEPLAGYTF. In DNA form, the CDR3 reads TGTGCCAGCAGCCCCCAGACGGAACCCTTAGCTGGCTACACCTTC. Variable domain in full (rest from reference TRBV7-2 and TRBJ1-2): GAGVSQSPSNKVTEKGKDVELRCDPISGHTALYWYRQSLGQGLEFLIYFQGNSAPDKSGLPSDRFSAERTGGSVSTLTIQRTQQEDSAVYLCASSPQTEPLAGYTFGSGTRLTVV.

About this clone: It differs at one base from a far larger clone, so likely a read error. This chain connects TRBV27 to TRBJ2-4; a possible D gene is TRBD2 (6 bases). This CDR3 comprises 14 residues. The V gene's germline CDR1 is MNHEY and CDR2 SMNVEV (reference sequence). CDR3 region: CASSSRDGGNVQYF. For the CDR3, the DNA is TGTGCCAGCAGTTCCCGGGACGGGGGAAACGTTCAGTACTTC.

The CDR3 protein is CASSTPWGVNYGYTF. CDR3 DNA: TGTGCCAGCAGCACACCCTGGGGGGTTAACTATGGCTACACCTTC. This sequence joins TRBV11-2 and TRBJ1-2; weak D call: TRBD1 (5 bases). The germline gives CDR1 SGHAT, CDR2 FQNNGV. Trimming stripped 5 bases from V and 1 base from J, with 14 bases between. This CDR3 has 15 residues.

This clone came up a few times. V is TRBV11-2 and J is TRBJ2-3; no reliable D call. The germline V gene has CDR1 SGHAT and CDR2 FQNNGV. Trimming took 3 bases from V and 1 from J, leaving 14 bases between them. This CDR3 is built from 16 residues. DNA of the CDR3: TGTGCCAGCAGCTTCCATCCAGCCCTCGGCACAGATACGCAGTATTTT. It is translated as CASSFHPALGTDTQYF. Combining the CDR3 with reference TRBV11-2 and TRBJ2-3 gives the whole variable domain EAGVAQSPRYKIIEKRQSVAFWCNPISGHATLYWYQQILGQGPKLLIQFQNNGVVDDSQLPKDRFSAERLKGVDSTLKIQPAKLEDSAVYLCASSFHPALGTDTQYFGPGTRLTVL.

CDR3: CASSERMDYGYTF. In nucleotides, the CDR3 is TGTGCCAGCAGCGAGCGAATGGACTATGGCTACACCTTC. This chain uses TRBV14 with TRBJ1-2; D uncertain. Trimming left V 5 bases short and J 3 bases short, with 10 bases between. Germline V CDR1 and CDR2: SGHDN, FVKESK. The CDR3 has 13 residues. The variable domain in full, with the rest retrieved from reference TRBV14 and TRBJ1-2, is EAGVTQFPSHSVIEKGQTVTLRCDPISGHDNLYWYRRVMGKEIKFLLHFVKESKQDESGMPNNRFLAERTGGTYSTLKVQPAELEDSGVYFCASSERMDYGYTFGSGTRLTVV.

This clone was detected ten times or more. Other DNA sequences in this specimen translate into the identical CDR3. J is TRBJ1-2 and V is TRBV28, with D unresolved. The CDR3 has 16 residues. The ends were cut back, 4 bases at V and 4 bases at J, with 19 bases in the middle. Germline lookup yields CDR1 MDHEN and CDR2 SYDVKM. CDR3 protein: CASSSGTEYHFYGYTF. DNA of the CDR3: TGTGCCAGCAGTTCGGGAACGGAGTACCATTTCTATGGCTACACCTTC.

J is TRBJ1-5 and V is TRBV4-1, with unresolved D. The germline V gene has CDR1 MGHRA and CDR2 YSYEKL. The CDR3 is 15 residues long. Trimming pared 1 base from V and 1 base from J, leaving 8 bases between. The DNA of the CDR3 is TGCGCCAGCAGCCAAGTGGAACTGAGCAATCAGCCCCAGCATTTT. Translation gives CASSQVELSNQPQHF.

As for this clone: A far larger clone is one nucleotide away, so this likely arose from a read error. V is TRBV5-1 and J is TRBJ2-2; weak D call: TRBD2 (6 bases). From germline, CDR1 is SGHRS and CDR2 YFSETQ. The CDR3 consists of 15 residues. This chain's CDR3 is CASSFGAGNTGGLFF. The CDR3 DNA sequence: TGCGCCAGCAGCTTTGGGGCGGGAAACACCGGGGGGCTGTTTTTT.

This clone was counted between two and nine times. This chain's CDR3 is CASSLTPYEQYF. The CDR3 region has the DNA TGTGCCAGCAGCTTAACACCCTACGAGCAGTACTTC. J is TRBJ2-7 and V is TRBV7-9; D is uncertain. CDR1 is SEHNR and CDR2 is FQNEAQ in the germline V gene (reference sequence). V was shortened by 2 bases and J by 2 bases, with 4 bases between the two germline ends. The CDR3 totals 12 residues. The full variable domain, its missing parts supplied by reference TRBV7-9 and TRBJ2-7, is DTGVSQNPRHKITKRGQNVTFRCDPISEHNRLYWYRQTLGQGPEFLTYFQNEAQLEKSRLLSDRFSAERPKGSFSTLEIQRTEQGDSAMYLCASSLTPYEQYFGPGTRLTVT.

A few counts support this clone. With a far larger clone one base away, a read error is the likely cause. The CDR3 nucleotides read TGTGTCAGCAGCTTAGCGGCGGGGAGGTACACTGAAGCTTTCTTT. This codes for CVSSLAAGRYTEAFF. The chain joins TRBV7-8 to TRBJ1-1; D uncertain. The CDR3 is 15 amino acids. CDR1 is SGHVS, CDR2 FQNEAQ, per germline.

The chain recombines TRBV19 with TRBJ1-4; D may be TRBD1 (5 bases). The CDR3 is 17 residues long. V was shortened by 5 bases and J by 8 bases, with 24 bases between the two germline ends. Per germline, CDR1 LNHDA and CDR2 SQIVND (reference sequence). CDR3 nucleotide sequence: TGTGCCAGTAGTCCCCAAGGGGCCGAGGCTCTCTGGGAAAAACTGTTTTTT. This encodes CASSPQGAEALWEKLFF. Looking up the rest from reference TRBV19 and TRBJ1-4 gives the full variable domain: DGGITQSPKYLFRKEGQNVTLSCEQNLNHDAMYWYRQDPGQGLRLIYYSQIVNDFQKGDIAEGYSVSREKKESFPLTVTSAQKNPTAFYLCASSPQGAEALWEKLFFGSGTQLSVL.

The chain is built from TRBV9 and TRBJ2-2; the match to TRBD2 covers 8 bases. Trimming cost V 4 bases and J 1 base; bases outside gene matches: 9. Germline V gene data show CDR1 as SGDLS and CDR2 as YYNGEE. The CDR3 totals 17 residues. The CDR3 region is CASSQSTRGGNTGELFF. In nucleotides, the CDR3 is TGTGCCAGCAGCCAATCGACCCGGGGGGGGAACACCGGGGAGCTGTTTTTT.

The chain uses TRBV27 and TRBJ2-5; maybe TRBD1 (6 bases). V lost 5 bases, J lost 5 bases, and 15 bases lay in between. CDR3 length equals 14 residues. Germline-derived CDR1 and CDR2 are MNHEY and SMNVEV (reference sequence). CDR3 in DNA: TGTGCCAGCAGTGTTGGCAGGGGAAGTGAGACCCAGTACTTC. Protein: CASSVGRGSETQYF.